This is a list of T cell receptor beta chains from one sample in a study of blood T cell repertoires in COVID-19. The assay was immunoSEQ multiplex PCR, and TCRdb's table has in-frame clones only and misses some. The top ten clones hold 1.2% of a sample with hundreds of thousands of clones, about nine tenths of them seen once. Sample: PBMCs or T cells enriched from blood (not recorded which). The receptor set was obtained from a man aged 30 to 39 who had recovered from COVID-19. CDR3s include the opening cysteine and the closing phenylalanine or tryptophan. The D gene is left open where the match is weak. Clone sizes are given selectively: once, few, many, or a class where the clone is expanded.

CDR3aa: CASSLVVANQAKETQYF; v_gene: TRBV7-2; len: 17; abundance: once; j_gene: TRBJ2-5; d_gene: NA
CDR3aa: CASSQGGSGANVLTF; v_gene: TRBV3-1/TRBV3-2; len: 15; abundance: NA; j_gene: TRBJ2-6; d_gene: NA
CDR3aa: CASSLVRDYSGNTIYF; v_gene: TRBV5-5; len: 16; abundance: few; j_gene: TRBJ1-3; d_gene: NA
CDR3aa: CAWSVPRGEQFF; v_gene: TRBV30; len: 12; abundance: NA; j_gene: TRBJ2-1; d_gene: NA
CDR3aa: CASSYHRLSSYEQYF; v_gene: TRBV6-5; len: 15; abundance: NA; j_gene: TRBJ2-7; d_gene: NA
CDR3aa: CASSQETSASGTSYEQYF; v_gene: TRBV4-2; len: 18; abundance: once; j_gene: TRBJ2-7; d_gene: TRBD2
CDR3aa: CASSNGRDRHYNSPLHF; v_gene: TRBV28; len: 17; abundance: once; j_gene: TRBJ1-6; d_gene: TRBD1
CDR3aa: CASSLGQASYNEQFF; v_gene: TRBV11-3; len: 15; abundance: NA; j_gene: TRBJ2-1; d_gene: NA
CDR3aa: CASSLSSGNTDTQYF; v_gene: TRBV5-4; len: 15; abundance: NA; j_gene: TRBJ2-3; d_gene: TRBD2
CDR3aa: CASSGGAGLVVSNEQFF; v_gene: TRBV9; len: 17; abundance: NA; j_gene: TRBJ2-1; d_gene: TRBD2
CDR3aa: CAWSGQAYEQYF; v_gene: TRBV30; len: 12; abundance: few; j_gene: TRBJ2-7; d_gene: NA
CDR3aa: CASSPSTDTQYF; v_gene: TRBV11-2; len: 12; abundance: NA; j_gene: TRBJ2-3; d_gene: NA
CDR3aa: CASRVPREGGNTIYF; v_gene: TRBV10-2; len: 15; abundance: NA; j_gene: TRBJ1-3; d_gene: NA
CDR3aa: CASSYGQGRGRSGETQYF; v_gene: TRBV13; len: 18; abundance: NA; j_gene: TRBJ2-5; d_gene: TRBD1
CDR3aa: CAWSLSDLHYEQYF; v_gene: TRBV30; len: 14; abundance: NA; j_gene: TRBJ2-7; d_gene: NA
CDR3aa: CATSQRDSTEAFF; v_gene: TRBV24-1; len: 13; abundance: NA; j_gene: TRBJ1-1; d_gene: NA
CDR3aa: CASSPTAVGNTIYF; v_gene: TRBV18; len: 14; abundance: NA; j_gene: TRBJ1-3; d_gene: NA
CDR3aa: CASSPQGYEQYF; v_gene: TRBV13; len: 12; abundance: NA; j_gene: TRBJ2-7; d_gene: NA
CDR3aa: CAIKSTGTKTNYGYTF; v_gene: TRBV10-3; len: 16; abundance: NA; j_gene: TRBJ1-2; d_gene: NA
CDR3aa: CASSVEGGVGQPQHF; v_gene: TRBV9; len: 15; abundance: NA; j_gene: TRBJ1-5; d_gene: NA
CDR3aa: CASSLLGQGPVATNEKLFF; v_gene: TRBV11-2; len: 19; abundance: NA; j_gene: TRBJ1-4; d_gene: TRBD1
CDR3aa: CASSLLQGVGYGYTF; v_gene: TRBV5-1; len: 15; abundance: NA; j_gene: TRBJ1-2; d_gene: TRBD1
CDR3aa: CASSIGTGGNQPQHF; v_gene: TRBV19; len: 15; abundance: NA; j_gene: TRBJ1-5; d_gene: TRBD1
CDR3aa: CASMAIEALLNTGELFF; v_gene: TRBV21-1; len: 17; abundance: NA; j_gene: TRBJ2-2; d_gene: NA
CDR3aa: CASTLRSNNEKLFF; v_gene: TRBV13; len: 14; abundance: NA; j_gene: TRBJ1-4; d_gene: NA
CDR3aa: CASSTGLNEKLFF; v_gene: TRBV11-2; len: 13; abundance: NA; j_gene: TRBJ1-4; d_gene: NA
CDR3aa: CASSFPDRGSFNQPQHF; v_gene: TRBV27; len: 17; abundance: NA; j_gene: TRBJ1-5; d_gene: TRBD1
CDR3aa: CAWDVSGGLYAFF; v_gene: TRBV30; len: 13; abundance: NA; j_gene: TRBJ1-1; d_gene: TRBD1
CDR3aa: CATDTGTGTSYEQYF; v_gene: TRBV10-3; len: 15; abundance: NA; j_gene: TRBJ2-7; d_gene: TRBD1
CDR3aa: CASSQSGNTIYF; v_gene: TRBV19; len: 12; abundance: NA; j_gene: TRBJ1-3; d_gene: NA
CDR3aa: CASSQEIAGGRTGELFF; v_gene: TRBV4-3; len: 17; abundance: NA; j_gene: TRBJ2-2; d_gene: TRBD2